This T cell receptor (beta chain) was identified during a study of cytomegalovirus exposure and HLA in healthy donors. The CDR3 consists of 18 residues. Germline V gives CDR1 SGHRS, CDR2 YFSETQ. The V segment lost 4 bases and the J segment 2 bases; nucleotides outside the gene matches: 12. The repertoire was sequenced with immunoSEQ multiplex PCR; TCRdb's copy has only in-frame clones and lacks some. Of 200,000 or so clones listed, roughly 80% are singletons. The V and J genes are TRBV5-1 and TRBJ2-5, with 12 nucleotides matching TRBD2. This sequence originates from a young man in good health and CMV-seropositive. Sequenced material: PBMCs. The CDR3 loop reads CASSPGWLAGGEQETQYF. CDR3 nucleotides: TGCGCCAGCAGCCCCGGTTGGCTAGCGGGAGGGGAACAAGAGACCCAGTACTTC.